Listed here are 20 T cell receptor beta chains from one sample, sequenced in a study of beta chain features in type 1 diabetes. Findings of the study overall: Across all four CD4+ subsets, people with type 1 diabetes showed modestly shorter TCRB CDR3s.

Sequencing targeted expressed TCRB transcripts, as all isolated RNA had been reverse transcribed. Sequencing was performed with immunoSEQ multiplex PCR; in TCRdb, only in-frame clones are kept and a portion is missing. This table has approximately 270,000 clones, around an eighth appearing once. These receptors have no identified antigens. The specimen sequenced was naive CD4+ T cells from blood. The receptors were sampled from a man aged 25-40 years with type 1 diabetes.

The V and J genes are TRBV11-1 and TRBJ2-3, with 7 bases fitting TRBD2. Per the germline V gene, CDR1 is SGHAT and CDR2 is FQDESV (reference sequence). This CDR3 spans 16 amino acids. The junction had 11 bases not matched to a gene; V was cut back by 4 bases and J by 4 bases. The CDR3 bases are TGTGCCAGCAGCTCCTCTAGCGGAACAAGGGCAGATACGCAGTATTTT. It specifies CASSSSSGTRADTQYF.

In its sample, this clone was seen a few times. The V and J genes are TRBV7-9 and TRBJ2-7, with 13 bases fitting TRBD2. Germline lookup yields CDR1 SEHNR and CDR2 FQNEAQ (reference sequence). The V gene end was trimmed by 8 bases and the J gene end by 5 bases; junction bases not matched to a gene: 9. The CDR3 is 15 amino acids. The chain's CDR3 is CASESTGLAGNEQYF. The CDR3 DNA is TGTGCCAGCGAATCGACGGGACTAGCGGGAAACGAGCAGTACTTC. The variable domain in full, with the rest retrieved from reference TRBV7-9 and TRBJ2-7, is DTGVSQNPRHKITKRGQNVTFRCDPISEHNRLYWYRQTLGQGPEFLTYFQNEAQLEKSRLLSDRFSAERPKGSFSTLEIQRTEQGDSAMYLCASESTGLAGNEQYFGPGTRLTVT.

This chain links TRBV18 with TRBJ2-3; no definite D call. Trimming took off 3 bases at V and 3 bases at J, with 19 bases between the two ends. CDR3 length equals 17 residues. Germline V gives CDR1 KGHSH, CDR2 LQKENI. The CDR3 DNA sequence: TGTGCCAGCTCACCTTTCCCCAGGAAGCAGAGAACAGATACGCAGTATTTT. As protein: CASSPFPRKQRTDTQYF.

The chain uses TRBV9 and TRBJ2-3; possible D gene TRBD2, 6 bases. V was cut by 4 bases and J by 2 bases, with 14 bases left in between. CDR1 and CDR2 (germline): SGDLS, YYNGEE. The CDR3 is made up of 15 amino acids. CDR3 bases: TGTGCCAGCAGCAAATTGAGCGGGCCCACAGATACGCAGTATTTT. Amino acids: CASSKLSGPTDTQYF. The full variable domain, completed using reference TRBV9 and TRBJ2-3, is DSGVTQTPKHLITATGQRVTLRCSPRSGDLSVYWYQQSLDQGLQFLIQYYNGEERAKGNILERFSAQQFPDLHSELNLSSLELGDSALYFCASSKLSGPTDTQYFGPGTRLTVL.

This clone was counted between two and nine times. This chain links TRBV6-1 with TRBJ2-4; D gene ambiguous. CDR1 and CDR2 from the germline V gene are MNHNS and SASEGT. V lost 6 bases to trimming and J lost 9 bases, with 15 bases between them. The CDR3 spans 13 residues. Here the CDR3 reads CASRQSAEGIQYF. In DNA, the CDR3 is TGTGCCAGCAGACAAAGTGCGGAAGGCATTCAGTACTTC.

The chain employs TRBV4-2 and TRBJ1-1, with D perhaps TRBD1 (6 bases). Germline V lookup: CDR1 LGHNA, CDR2 YNFKEQ. V was shortened by 4 bases and J by 7 bases, with 19 bases between the two germline ends. This CDR3 is built from 15 residues. The CDR3 here is CASSLKSGVGSEAFF. DNA of the CDR3: TGTGCCAGCAGCCTAAAGTCAGGGGTAGGGAGTGAAGCTTTCTTT.

The chain uses TRBV5-1 and TRBJ2-4, with TRBD2 identical over 10 bases. Germline V gene data show CDR1 as SGHRS and CDR2 as YFSETQ. V lost 4 bases, J lost 7 bases, and 5 bases stayed unmatched. CDR3 length: 14 amino acids. CDR3 DNA sequence: TGCGCCAGCAGCCGACTAGCGGGTGGGAACATTCAGTACTTC. Residues: CASSRLAGGNIQYF.

This clone was detected only a few times. The chain joins TRBV9 to TRBJ2-7; 7 bases match TRBD1. Trimming removed 0 bases from V and 4 bases from J; junction bases left unmatched: 7. The CDR3 spans 15 residues. Germline V gives CDR1 SGDLS, CDR2 YYNGEE. In DNA form, the CDR3 reads TGTGCCAGCAGCGTAGCCCCCGAGGGGGCATACGAGCAGTACTTC. This codes for CASSVAPEGAYEQYF. The variable domain in full, completed from reference TRBV9 and TRBJ2-7, reads DSGVTQTPKHLITATGQRVTLRCSPRSGDLSVYWYQQSLDQGLQFLIQYYNGEERAKGNILERFSAQQFPDLHSELNLSSLELGDSALYFCASSVAPEGAYEQYFGPGTRLTVT.

In its sample, this clone was seen a few times. The CDR3 loop is CAISESAGGAETQYF. The CDR3, as DNA: TGTGCCATCAGTGAGTCTGCAGGGGGCGCGGAGACCCAGTACTTC. The rearrangement uses TRBV10-3 and TRBJ2-5; 8 bases line up with TRBD1. Per germline, CDR1 ENHRY and CDR2 SYGVKD. J lost 5 bases, V lost 0 bases, and 5 bases had no gene match. The CDR3 covers 15 residues.

The chain recombines TRBV5-6 with TRBJ2-3; D gene ambiguous. The CDR3 has 13 residues. V was cut by 0 bases and J by 3 bases, with 5 bases left in between. Per the germline V gene, CDR1 is SGHDT and CDR2 is YYEEEE. The CDR3 nucleotides read TGTGCCAGCAGCTTGGATCGGACAGATACGCAGTATTTT. Protein sequence: CASSLDRTDTQYF.

The sample holds a few counts of this clone. CDR3 sequence: CASSQPGQSSSYEQYF. CDR3 sequence (DNA): TGTGCCAGCAGTCAACCCGGACAGTCCAGCTCCTACGAGCAGTACTTC. The chain couples TRBV28 to TRBJ2-7; perhaps TRBD1 as D (6 bases). This CDR3 has 16 amino acids. Trimming left V 5 bases short and J 0 bases short, with 17 bases between. Germline values: CDR1 MDHEN, CDR2 SYDVKM.

This clone was detected a few times. This chain links TRBV19 with TRBJ2-5, with D possibly TRBD1 on 7 matching bases. CDR3 length equals 14 residues. V dropped 7 bases and J dropped 2 bases, with 14 bases sitting between them. In germline, CDR1 is LNHDA, CDR2 SQIVND (reference sequence). CDR3 DNA: TGTGCCAGTAAAGTGGCAGGGGGGCAAGAGACCCAGTACTTC. As protein: CASKVAGGQETQYF.

This clone turned up a few times. The V gene is TRBV6-5, the J gene TRBJ1-5, with no clear D. CDR3 length equals 14 residues. The germline V gene has CDR1 MNHEY and CDR2 SVGAGI. V was cut by 0 bases and J by 4 bases, with 7 bases left in between. The DNA of the CDR3 is TGTGCCAGCAGTTACTCCCCCCAAAATCAGCCCCAGCATTTT. Amino acid sequence: CASSYSPQNQPQHF.

There are a few counts of this clone. This rearrangement joins TRBV7-2 to TRBJ2-7; 9 nucleotides agree with TRBD2. Germline lookup yields CDR1 SGHTA and CDR2 FQGNSA. V was clipped by 2 bases and J by 0 bases; unmatched bases: 2. This CDR3 region has 15 residues. Here the CDR3 DNA reads TGTGCCAGCAGCTTAAGCGGGAGGAGCTCCTACGAGCAGTACTTC. Translation: CASSLSGRSSYEQYF.

This chain connects TRBV19 to TRBJ1-5; a weak D match, TRBD1 (6 bases). CDR3 length equals 16 residues. In germline, CDR1 is LNHDA, CDR2 SQIVND (reference sequence). Deletions cut 6 bases from V and 1 base from J, with 16 bases between. The CDR3 spells CASSHFSRGSNQPQHF. The CDR3 coding sequence is TGTGCCAGTAGCCACTTCAGCAGGGGCAGCAATCAGCCCCAGCATTTT.

V gene TRBV19 combines with J gene TRBJ2-5; TRBD1 matches 9 bases. Germline V CDR1 and CDR2: LNHDA, SQIVND (reference sequence). The CDR3 loop spans 14 amino acids. V dropped 6 bases and J dropped 3; count of bases not matched to a gene: 5. The CDR3 spells CASRGQGPKETQYF. The CDR3, as DNA: TGTGCCAGTAGAGGACAGGGGCCAAAAGAGACCCAGTACTTC.

In this sample, this clone turned up a few times. This chain connects TRBV27 to TRBJ2-7; tentatively, D is TRBD2 (6 bases). The CDR3 has 15 residues. The germline V gene encodes CDR1 MNHEY and CDR2 SMNVEV (reference sequence). Trimming stripped 5 bases from V and 1 base from J, with 15 bases between. This CDR3 reads CASSIVGAGSYEQYF. CDR3 DNA: TGTGCCAGCAGTATAGTAGGTGCGGGGTCCTACGAGCAGTACTTC.

J is TRBJ1-5 and V is TRBV30; D unresolved. The CDR3 is made up of 13 amino acids. From germline, CDR1 is GTSNPN and CDR2 SVGIG (reference sequence). Between the trimmed V and J ends, which lost 0 bases and 7 bases, there was a span of 10 bases. The CDR3 bases are TGTGCCTGGAGTGTCGGGGAAGGCCAGCCCCAGCATTTT. Its translation: CAWSVGEGQPQHF.

The CDR3 protein is CATDLRAGGRRNTQYF. Written as DNA, the CDR3 is TGTGCCACCGACCTTCGAGCAGGGGGCAGAAGGAATACGCAGTATTTT. The chain carries TRBV15 and TRBJ2-3; 8 bases are a match to TRBD1. CDR3 size: 16 residues. The germline V gene has CDR1 LNHNV and CDR2 YYDKDF (reference sequence). J was trimmed by 7 bases and V by 8 bases; bases with no gene match: 17.

The CDR3 is CAWSVLRREKLFF. The CDR3 bases are TGTGCCTGGAGTGTACTAAGAAGAGAAAAACTGTTTTTT. The V call is TRBV30, the J call TRBJ1-4; D is uncertain. CDR1 is GTSNPN and CDR2 is SVGIG in the germline V gene (reference sequence). V gave up 0 bases and J gave up 8 bases, with 10 bases separating them. This CDR3 has 13 residues.